The sequence of this TCR beta chain was determined in a study of beta chain features in type 1 diabetes. Study-wide results and limits: Patients and controls would share equally any PCR tilt toward shorter templates. Among patients with Type 1 diabetes, TCRB CDR3s were moderately but significantly shorter in every one of the four CD4+ subsets.

One heparinised blood draw, averaging roughly 120 mL, came from each donor. CD45RO/CCR7/CD25/CD127/CD95/CD27 sorting isolated CD4+ naive, central memory, regulatory and stem cell-like memory cells. CDR1 is SQVTM, CDR2 ANQGSEA, per germline. The J segment lost 2 bases and the V segment lost 1 base, leaving 11 bases of the junction unmatched. This CDR3 spans 16 amino acids. The table lists this clone with a few counts. Its antigen is still unknown. Expressed TCRB transcripts were sequenced, since all the RNA that had been isolated was reverse transcribed. Naive, central memory and regulatory T cell samples yielded some 3.9 million reads on average. Profiling relied on immunoSEQ multiplex PCR, and the TCRdb table lists in-frame clones only, not all of them. This repertoire shows about 150,000 clones, 10% to 13% found once; its top ten account for more than 0.4%.

The sequence was collected from a man aged 25-40 years with type 1 diabetes. The gene calls are TRBV29-1 and TRBJ2-7, with 7 bases lining up with TRBD2. Sequencing input: central memory CD4+ T cells from blood. CDR3 nucleotides: TGCAGCGTTGAAGGGGGGGGAGGGGATAATGCCTACGAGCAGTACTTC. Protein: CSVEGGGGDNAYEQYF.